Following are 2 T cell receptor beta chains from one sample sequenced in a study of cytomegalovirus exposure and HLA in healthy donors. The PCR made use of 60 Vbeta and 13 Jbeta primers. Some clones are missing from TCRdb's copy, which holds only in-frame ones; the method was immunoSEQ multiplex PCR. The table includes tens of thousands of clones, about 66% detected once. Material for sequencing was PBMCs. These receptors were taken from a woman aged 45-60 years in good health and CMV-seropositive.

This rearrangement joins TRBV27 to TRBJ2-1; TRBD1 agrees at 7 bases. The CDR3 is 17 amino acids. The trim removed 0 bases at V and 3 bases at J, leaving 8 bases unmatched. CDR1 and CDR2 from the germline V gene are MNHEY and SMNVEV (reference sequence). Written as DNA, the CDR3 is TGTGCCAGCAGTTTATCGGTTGGGGCAGGGGGCTACAATGAGCAGTTCTTC. Its protein is CASSLSVGAGGYNEQFF.

CDR3: CASSGTSGRNTQYF. The CDR3 DNA is TGTGCCAGCAGTGGGACTAGCGGGCGGAATACGCAGTATTTT. The genes are TRBV2 and TRBJ2-3; 11 bases are shared with TRBD2. Germline V gene lookup returns CDR1 SNHLY and CDR2 FYNNEI. The CDR3 length is 14 residues. Trimming removed 4 bases from V and 7 bases from J; junction bases left unmatched: 4.